This TCR beta chain was sequenced during a study of T cells in Graves' hyperthyroidism and ophthalmopathy (dated by TCRdb to between 2018 and 2021). Some background on the complete study: Peripheral blood samples were taken at initial diagnosis, before any treatment was given. A discovery cohort of about a hundred patients, approximately 44 with Graves' ophthalmopathy and approximately 55 with stable Graves' hyperthyroidism, was used to find distinguishing TCR V-J signatures. Whether ophthalmopathy could be predicted prospectively was tested in an independent validation cohort made up of under 20 hyperthyroidism patients plus 17 patients who later progressed to ophthalmopathy. The roughly 91 discovery patients were randomly divided into training and test sets at a 7:3 ratio. In roughly six Graves' hyperthyroidism patients, the study also compared T-cell repertoires from thyroid tissue with T-cell repertoires from blood. After sampling, hyperthyroidism patients received methimazole starting at 30 mg daily, and ophthalmopathy patients received high-dose intravenous methylprednisolone. TCR Vbeta CDR3 sequencing of 130 to 150 peripheral blood samples (approximately 44 ophthalmopathy, 75 or so hyperthyroidism and 17 progressor patients) is reported in the paper.

Broader findings and caveats from the paper: Blood samples also contained most of the expanded thyroid clonotypes (frequency above 0.001), which suggests that blood repertoires may reflect thyroid immune responses. A 13 V-J signature model separated ophthalmopathy from stable hyperthyroidism, with 87.88% sensitivity and roughly 81% specificity in cross-validation and 80%/75% in testing. No statistical method was used to fix the sample size in advance, and group allocation was not hidden from the investigators. In validation, the model predicted progression to ophthalmopathy a median of about 6.5 months before onset, with about 67% sensitivity and 72.22% specificity.

The TCR beta CDR3 regions were amplified from the RNA transcripts. The first round of RT-PCR for the TCR CDR3 was performed with the HTBI primer set and the Qiagen OneStep RT-PCR kit. The libraries were constructed in a second round of multiplex PCR and then size-selected and purified. Libraries were sequenced paired-end with 100 bp reads on an Illumina HiSeq2000. As for how the authors treated the data: SOAPnuke was used to process the raw data, removing reads that contained adapters or uncalled bases, had a mean Phred below 15, or lacked an exact match to the constant primer or identifier. COPE v1.2.5 was used to merge high-quality paired reads, and clonotypes were defined as unique nucleotide sequences. Clonotypes were aligned to IMGT TRBV, TRBD and TRBJ reference segments using MiTCR v1.1. The analysis was restricted to V-J combinations with a frequency above 0.0001, which together covered 99% to 99.2% of the repertoires. A TCS score was defined as the ratio of F50 (clonal expansion) to E x V (chaos), with BLOSUM62-based TCRdist applied between CDR3 peptides within each V-J. Welch's t-statistics and random forest reduced 500 to 650 V-J features to roughly 13, which were used in a naive Bayes classifier (R e1071). Clones were called with MiXCR by TCRdb after fastp trimmed the public reads at Q25, and only in-frame beta chains were retained. Merged by CDR3 protein, the rows form single entries marked with the most common genes and DNA. TCRdb, rather than the study authors, made the V and J calls. The sample contains 500,000 to 650,000 distinct CDR3 sequences, 15% to 20% of them found a single time. The top ten clones comprise roughly 18% of the sample.

Ophthalmopathy patients had moderately to severely active disease, Clinical Activity Score of at least 3, NOSPECS grade of at least 4, and duration under 3 months. Patients with uncontrolled infections, other autoimmune diseases, pregnancy or lactation were excluded. Diagnoses were based on clinical symptoms, serum thyroxine and TRAb, thyroid ultrasound and orbital computed tomography. Ficoll-Paque density gradient centrifugation was used to isolate PBMCs from under 11 ml of fresh peripheral blood. Trizol reagent was used to extract total RNA, and RNA quality was then checked on an Agilent 2100 Bioanalyzer. The CDR3 spans 15 residues, from the cysteine through the phenylalanine. Only the CDR3 portion is preserved as DNA: 45 bases, with reading frame beginning at the first base. Taken from the germline V gene, the CDR1 and CDR2 loops are SGHRS and YFSETQ. V loses 2 bases at its end and J loses 7 bases; junction bases beyond the gene matches: 8.

Notes on this clonotype: The antigen this receptor binds is unknown. There are no base qualities to consult, and no much larger clone falls within one base.

The sequence was collected from a woman aged 18-29 years with Graves' ophthalmopathy. The sequenced sample was blood. Recombination connected TRBV5-1 to TRBJ1-2; 10 central bases correspond to TRBD1. The CDR3 protein: CASSFSSGTGVGYTF. At the DNA level, the sequence is TGCGCCAGCAGCTTCTCTAGCGGGACAGGGGTTGGCTACACCTTC.